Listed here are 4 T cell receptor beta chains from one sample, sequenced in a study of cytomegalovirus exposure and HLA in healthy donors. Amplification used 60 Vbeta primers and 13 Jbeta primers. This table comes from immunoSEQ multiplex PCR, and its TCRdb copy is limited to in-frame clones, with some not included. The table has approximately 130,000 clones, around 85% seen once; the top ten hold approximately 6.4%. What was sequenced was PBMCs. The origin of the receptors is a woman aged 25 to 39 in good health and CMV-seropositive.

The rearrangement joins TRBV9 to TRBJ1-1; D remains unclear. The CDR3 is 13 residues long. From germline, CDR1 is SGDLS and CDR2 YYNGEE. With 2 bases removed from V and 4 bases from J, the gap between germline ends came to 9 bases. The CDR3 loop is CASSVRSSTEAFF. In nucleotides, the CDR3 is TGTGCCAGCAGCGTCAGAAGTTCCACTGAAGCTTTCTTT.

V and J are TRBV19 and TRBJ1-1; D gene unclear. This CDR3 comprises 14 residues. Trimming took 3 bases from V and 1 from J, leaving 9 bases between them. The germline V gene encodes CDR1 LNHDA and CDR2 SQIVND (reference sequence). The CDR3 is CASSISTSNTEAFF. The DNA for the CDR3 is TGTGCCAGTAGTATCAGTACCTCGAACACTGAAGCTTTCTTT.

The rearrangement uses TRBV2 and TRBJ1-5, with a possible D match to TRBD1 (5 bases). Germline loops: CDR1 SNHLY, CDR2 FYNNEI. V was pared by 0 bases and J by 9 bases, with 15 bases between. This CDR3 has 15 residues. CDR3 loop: CASSEAGGGVRPQHF. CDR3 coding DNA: TGTGCCAGCAGTGAAGCTGGGGGAGGGGTGCGGCCCCAGCATTTT.

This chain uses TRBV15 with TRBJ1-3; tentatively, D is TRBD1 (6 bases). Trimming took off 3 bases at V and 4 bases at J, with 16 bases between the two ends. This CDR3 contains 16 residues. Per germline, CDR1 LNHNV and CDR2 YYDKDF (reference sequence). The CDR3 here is CATSSLRQAAGNTIYF. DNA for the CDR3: TGTGCCACCAGCAGCCTAAGACAGGCGGCGGGAAACACCATATATTTT.